This T cell receptor (beta chain) was documented in a study of blood T cell repertoires in COVID-19. Turning to the study itself: Material from acute and convalescent COVID-19 was sourced from the United States, Italy and Spain. T cells, B-cell-depleted T cells, or PBMCs supplied cDNA or gDNA.

CDR1 KGHSH and CDR2 LQKENI come from the germline V gene. Trimming left V 2 bases short and J 6 bases short, with 10 bases between. The CDR3 extends over 13 amino acids. The repertoire was sequenced with immunoSEQ multiplex PCR; TCRdb's copy has only in-frame clones and lacks some. The data hold some 130,000 clones, with over 75% observed a single time. The TCR sequence derives from an older man with acute or convalescent COVID-19. The sample was peripheral blood. The chain has TRBV18 and TRBJ1-2; D is uncertain. CDR3 amino acids: CASSPVAVDGYTF. The CDR3 DNA is TGTGCCAGCTCACCAGTCGCTGTAGATGGCTACACCTTC. Combining the CDR3 with reference TRBV18 and TRBJ1-2 gives the whole variable domain NAGVMQNPRHLVRRRGQEARLRCSPMKGHSHVYWYRQLPEEGLKFMVYLQKENIIDESGMPKERFSAEFPKEGPSILRIQQVVRGDSAAYFCASSPVAVDGYTFGSGTRLTVV.